A selection of T cell receptor beta chains follows, all from one sample in a study of blood T cell repertoires in COVID-19. TCRdb's table, derived via immunoSEQ multiplex PCR, lists solely in-frame clones and lacks some. The sample carries more than 200,000 clones, around nine tenths recorded once. What was sequenced was PBMCs or T cells enriched from blood (not recorded which). These receptors were collected from a man younger than 45 who had recovered from COVID-19. Each CDR3 is given without its conserved first and last residue.

v_gene,j_gene,CDR3aa
TRBV12-3/TRBV12-4,TRBJ1-5,ASSFGGQPQH
TRBV5-1,TRBJ2-7,ASSLPSGSYEQY
TRBV18,TRBJ1-1,ASSPDRGEAF
TRBV9,TRBJ2-5,ASSVGGLAGGAETQY
TRBV28,TRBJ1-4,ASRSGTGTNEKLF
TRBV7-9,TRBJ2-7,ASSFRFSPYEQY
TRBV7-2,TRBJ1-2,ASRPGETNYGYT
TRBV18,TRBJ2-7,ASSPQQAGDGEQY
TRBV19,TRBJ1-1,ASENRGVSEAF
TRBV30,TRBJ1-2,AWSVSGTVSYT
TRBV3-1/TRBV3-2,TRBJ2-5,ASSQLAETQY
TRBV28,TRBJ2-7,ASSPPSSYEQY
TRBV4-1,TRBJ1-2,ASSQPRTGVGYGYT
TRBV5-1,TRBJ2-7,ASSAQGSTYEQY
TRBV6-2/TRBV6-3,TRBJ1-5,ASSPRGLISNQPQH
TRBV30,TRBJ1-5,AWSEEDNQPQH